Presented here are 2 T cell receptor beta chains from one specimen sequenced in a study of T cell changes during pregnancy in multiple sclerosis. Clones were read by immunoSEQ multiplex PCR, and TCRdb kept only the in-frame ones, dropping some. The sample records around 29,000 clones, roughly 84% being singletons. The sample consisted of CD8+ T cells from peripheral blood mononuclear cells, taken after pregnancy. These receptors all stem from a female donor with multiple sclerosis, enrolled in a pregnancy study.

This clone was seen more than once but under ten times. The CDR3 sequence is CASSLLTGDEQFF. CDR3 nucleotide sequence: TGTGCCAGCAGTTTATTAACAGGAGATGAGCAGTTCTTC. V gene TRBV27 combines with J gene TRBJ2-1, with a tentative D call TRBD1 (5 bases). The CDR3 loop spans 13 amino acids. V was shortened by 1 base and J by 8 bases, with 9 bases between the two germline ends. Germline V gene sequence: CDR1 MNHEY, CDR2 SMNVEV (reference sequence).

This chain connects TRBV6-4 to TRBJ2-3, with 15 nucleotides matching TRBD2. V trimming: 4 bases; J trimming: 4 bases; junction bases outside the gene matches: 0. Germline assignment: CDR1 MRHNA and CDR2 SNTAGT. The CDR3 is 15 residues long. In nucleotides, the CDR3 is TGTGCCAGCAGTGGGACTAGCGGGGGGGCAGATACGCAGTATTTT. Translated, it gives CASSGTSGGADTQYF.